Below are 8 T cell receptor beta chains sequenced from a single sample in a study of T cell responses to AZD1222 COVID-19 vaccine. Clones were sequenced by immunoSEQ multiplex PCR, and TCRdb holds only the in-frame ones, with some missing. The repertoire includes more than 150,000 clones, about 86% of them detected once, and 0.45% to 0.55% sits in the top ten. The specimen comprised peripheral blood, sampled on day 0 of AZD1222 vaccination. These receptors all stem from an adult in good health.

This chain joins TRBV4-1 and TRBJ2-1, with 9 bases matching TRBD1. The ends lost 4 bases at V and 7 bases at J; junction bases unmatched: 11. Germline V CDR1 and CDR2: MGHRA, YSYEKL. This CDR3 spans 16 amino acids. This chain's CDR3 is CASSPVPGQGLNEQFF. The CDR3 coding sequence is TGCGCCAGCAGCCCTGTCCCGGGACAGGGTTTGAATGAGCAGTTCTTC.

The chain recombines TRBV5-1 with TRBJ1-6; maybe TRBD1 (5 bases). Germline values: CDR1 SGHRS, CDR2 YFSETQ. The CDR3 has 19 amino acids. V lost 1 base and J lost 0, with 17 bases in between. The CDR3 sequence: CASSLRDPGHSSYNSPLHF. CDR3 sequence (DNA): TGCGCCAGCAGCTTGCGAGATCCGGGGCATAGCTCCTATAATTCACCCCTCCACTTT.

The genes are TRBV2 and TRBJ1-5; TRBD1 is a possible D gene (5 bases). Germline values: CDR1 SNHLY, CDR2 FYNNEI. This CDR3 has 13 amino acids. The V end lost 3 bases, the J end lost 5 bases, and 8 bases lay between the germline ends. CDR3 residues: CASSDGAHQPQHF. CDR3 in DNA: TGTGCCAGCAGTGATGGGGCTCATCAGCCCCAGCATTTT.

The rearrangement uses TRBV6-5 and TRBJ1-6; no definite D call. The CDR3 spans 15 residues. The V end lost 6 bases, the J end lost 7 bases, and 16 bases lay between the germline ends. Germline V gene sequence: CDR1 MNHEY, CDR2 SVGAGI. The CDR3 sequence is CASRRIREPNSPLHF. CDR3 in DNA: TGTGCCAGCAGGAGGATCCGGGAGCCAAATTCACCCCTCCACTTT.

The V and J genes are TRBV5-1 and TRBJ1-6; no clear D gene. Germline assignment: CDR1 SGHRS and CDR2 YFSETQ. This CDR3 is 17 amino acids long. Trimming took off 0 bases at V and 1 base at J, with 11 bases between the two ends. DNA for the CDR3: TGCGCCAGCAGCTTGGAGGCCAGTTTGTCCTATAATTCACCCCTCCACTTT. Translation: CASSLEASLSYNSPLHF.

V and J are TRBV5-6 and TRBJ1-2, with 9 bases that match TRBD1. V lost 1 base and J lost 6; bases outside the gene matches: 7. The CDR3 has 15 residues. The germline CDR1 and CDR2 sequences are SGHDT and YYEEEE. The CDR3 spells CASSLRTGGAHGYTF. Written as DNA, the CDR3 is TGTGCCAGCAGCTTGAGAACAGGGGGCGCGCATGGCTACACCTTC.

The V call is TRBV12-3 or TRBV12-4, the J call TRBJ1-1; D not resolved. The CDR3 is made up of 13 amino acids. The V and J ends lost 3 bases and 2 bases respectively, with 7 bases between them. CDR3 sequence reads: CASSLKANTEAFF. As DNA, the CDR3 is TGTGCCAGCAGTTTGAAGGCTAACACTGAAGCTTTCTTT.

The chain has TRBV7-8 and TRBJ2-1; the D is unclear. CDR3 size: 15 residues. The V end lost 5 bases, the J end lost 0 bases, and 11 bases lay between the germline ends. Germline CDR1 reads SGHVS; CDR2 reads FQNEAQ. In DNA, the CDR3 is TGTGCCAGCAGCCCGCCCTACAGCTCCTACAATGAGCAGTTCTTC. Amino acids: CASSPPYSSYNEQFF.